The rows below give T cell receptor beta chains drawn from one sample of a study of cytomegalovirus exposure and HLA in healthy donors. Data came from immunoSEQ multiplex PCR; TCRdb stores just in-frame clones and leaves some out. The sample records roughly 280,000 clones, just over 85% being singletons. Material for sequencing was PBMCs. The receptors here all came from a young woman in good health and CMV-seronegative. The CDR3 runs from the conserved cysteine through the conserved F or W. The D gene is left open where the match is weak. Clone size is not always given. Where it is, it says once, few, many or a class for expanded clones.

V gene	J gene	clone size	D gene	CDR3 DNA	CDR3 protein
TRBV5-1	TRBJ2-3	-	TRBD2	TGCGCCAGCAAGGAAGCGGGGAGCACAGATACGCAGTATTTT	CASKEAGSTDTQYF
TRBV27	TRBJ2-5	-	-	TGTGCCAGCAGTCCCCACAACAACCAAGAGACCCAGTACTTC	CASSPHNNQETQYF
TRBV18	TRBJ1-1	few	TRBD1	TGTGCCAGCTCACAAGGACAGGGGAACACTGAAGCTTTCTTT	CASSQGQGNTEAFF
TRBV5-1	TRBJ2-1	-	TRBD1	TGCGCCAGCAGCAAGGACAGGGGGCTCAGAGGTGGAAAAAATGAGCAGTTCTTC	CASSKDRGLRGGKNEQFF
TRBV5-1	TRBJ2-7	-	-	TGCGCCAGCAGCTCCGGCGGGGCAGAATCCTACGAGCAGTACTTC	CASSSGGAESYEQYF
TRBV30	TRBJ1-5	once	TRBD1	TGTGCCTGGAGTAGGGACAGGGCACTTTTTCAGCCCCAGCATTTT	CAWSRDRALFQPQHF
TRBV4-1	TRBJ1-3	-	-	TGCGCCAGCAGCCAGCGGACTCCCAGCTCTGGAAACACCATATATTTT	CASSQRTPSSGNTIYF
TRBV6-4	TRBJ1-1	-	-	TGTGCCAGCAGTGCAACAGGCTTGAACACTGAAGCTTTCTTT	CASSATGLNTEAFF
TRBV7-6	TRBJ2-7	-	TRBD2	TGTGCCAGCAGCTTTTGGACTAGCGGCAGCTCCTACGAGCAGTACTTC	CASSFWTSGSSYEQYF
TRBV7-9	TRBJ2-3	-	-	TGTGCCAGCAGCTTAGGCGGCGGGCCAGATACGCAGTATTTT	CASSLGGGPDTQYF